These T cell receptor beta chains were read from a single sample in a study of regulatory T cells in long-lasting Graves disease. TCRdb called the multiplex PCR reads again in MiXCR, with one record for every CDR3 protein. The repertoire holds 240,000 or so distinct CDR3 sequences, with 20% to 25% as singletons. The input for sequencing was peripheral blood mononuclear cells (PBMCs), taken at new diagnosis, from a patient treated with antithyroid drugs. The source is a female donor with Graves disease. Each CDR3 is given with its conserved first and last residue. D genes are given only for firm matches. The listing skips clone size in some rows; elsewhere it reads once, few, many or a size class.

v_call	j_call	d_call	clone_size	cdr3_aa	cdr3_nt
TRBV4-3	TRBJ1-1	TRBD1	.	CASSPTGGFSTEAFF	TGCGCCAGCAGCCCCACAGGGGGTTTCAGCACTGAAGCTTTCTTT
TRBV29-1	TRBJ1-6	TRBD1	.	CSVEDGGDSFF	TGCAGCGTTGAAGATGGGGGGGACAGTTTCTTT
TRBV6-2/TRBV6-3	TRBJ2-3	.	many	CASSEIGDTQYF	TGTGCCAGCAGTGAAATAGGGGATACGCAGTATTTT
TRBV7-6	TRBJ2-7	TRBD1	few	CASGGGGQGAKEQYF	TGTGCCAGCGGCGGGGGGGGACAGGGGGCAAAGGAGCAGTACTTC
TRBV10-3	TRBJ1-1	.	many	CAISESVGLNTEAFF	TGTGCCATCAGTGAGTCAGTAGGGCTGAACACTGAAGCTTTCTTT
TRBV4-2	TRBJ2-2	.	many	CASSQDDGELFF	TGTGCCAGCAGCCAAGATGACGGGGAGCTGTTTTTT
TRBV12-3/TRBV12-4	TRBJ1-1	.	many	CASTYRGNTEAFF	TGTGCCAGCACCTACCGGGGGAACACTGAAGCTTTCTTT
TRBV28	TRBJ2-3	.	.	CASSSRGVWGRRDTDTQYF	TGTGCCAGCAGTTCCCGAGGGGTGTGGGGGCGGCGGGACACAGATACGCAGTATTTT
TRBV10-3	TRBJ2-7	TRBD2	many	CAISTASGAIGGEQYF	TGTGCCATCAGTACGGCTAGCGGGGCTATTGGAGGCGAGCAGTACTTC
TRBV20-1	TRBJ1-4	TRBD1	.	CSAGGDRVGEKLFF	TGCAGTGCTGGAGGGGACAGGGTGGGAGAAAAACTGTTTTTT
TRBV12-3/TRBV12-4	TRBJ2-2	TRBD2	many	CASSYGLAVNTGELFF	TGTGCCAGCAGTTACGGGCTAGCGGTAAACACCGGGGAGCTGTTTTTT
TRBV2	TRBJ2-7	.	many	CASSRERSYEQYF	TGTGCCAGCAGTCGGGAGCGGTCTTACGAGCAGTACTTC
TRBV7-3	TRBJ2-5	.	many	CASSPWDRPGETQYF	TGTGCCAGCAGCCCATGGGACCGGCCGGGGGAGACCCAGTACTTC
TRBV18	TRBJ1-4	.	few	CASSLAEVEKLLF	TGTGCCAGCTCACTTGCTGAGGTTGAAAAACTGCTTTTT
TRBV19	TRBJ1-1	.	many	CASSMRPPGTEAFF	TGTGCCAGTAGTATGAGGCCCCCAGGGACTGAAGCTTTCTTT
TRBV7-2	TRBJ2-7	.	many	CASSSPVGGARRDEQYF	TGTGCCAGCAGCTCACCCGTTGGGGGGGCGCGACGAGACGAGCAGTACTTC
TRBV7-3	TRBJ1-2	.	many	CASSPRAGGGYTF	TGTGCCAGCAGCCCCCGCGCGGGGGGCGGCTACACCTTC
TRBV18	TRBJ2-2	TRBD2	few	CASSSTSGSPGELFF	TGTGCCAGCTCCTCGACTAGCGGGAGTCCCGGGGAGCTGTTTTTT
TRBV4-3	TRBJ1-1	.	few	CASSTLGAGEAFF	TGCGCCAGCAGCACCTTGGGGGCTGGGGAAGCTTTCTTT
TRBV6-5	TRBJ2-2	.	few	CASSSSNTGELFF	TGTGCCAGCAGTTCGAGTAACACCGGGGAGCTGTTTTTT
TRBV27	TRBJ1-5	.	many	CASSPTGTRQPQHF	TGTGCCAGCAGTCCCACGGGGACGAGGCAGCCCCAGCATTTT
TRBV20-1	TRBJ1-2	.	many	CSASPSMTGNYGYTF	TGCAGTGCTAGCCCCAGTATGACGGGGAACTATGGCTACACCTTC
TRBV19	TRBJ2-1	TRBD2	many	CASSSPGTSGRNEQFF	TGTGCCAGTAGTTCCCCCGGGACTAGCGGGAGGAATGAGCAGTTCTTC
TRBV27	TRBJ1-5	.	few	CAWGTGGRSDQPQHF	TGTGCCTGGGGGACGGGAGGGAGAAGTGATCAGCCCCAGCATTTT
TRBV18	TRBJ2-2	TRBD1	many	CASSQDRTGELFF	TGTGCCAGCTCACAGGACAGGACCGGGGAGCTGTTTTTT
TRBV7-9	TRBJ2-2	.	many	CASSLAGWVTGELFF	TGTGCCAGCAGCTTAGCGGGCTGGGTTACCGGGGAGCTGTTTTTT
TRBV20-1	TRBJ1-6	.	few	CSASKGQKNSPLHF	TGCAGTGCTAGTAAGGGACAAAAAAACTCACCCCTCCACTTT
TRBV27	TRBJ2-7	TRBD1	many	CASYSGQGGNYEQYF	TGTGCCAGCTATAGTGGACAGGGGGGGAACTACGAGCAGTACTTC
TRBV7-2	TRBJ2-3	TRBD2	many	CASSPGGGAATDTQYF	TGCGCCAGCAGCCCCGGGGGGGGAGCGGCCACAGATACGCAGTATTTT
TRBV19	TRBJ1-1	TRBD1	.	CASIEDRTTEAFF	TGTGCCAGTATAGAGGACAGGACCACTGAAGCTTTCTTT
TRBV12-3/TRBV12-4	TRBJ2-7	TRBD2	many	CASSLEREAEQYF	TGTGCCAGCAGTTTGGAGCGGGAGGCCGAGCAGTACTTC
TRBV19	TRBJ1-5	.	many	CASWDVGNQPQHF	TGTGCCTCCTGGGATGTGGGCAATCAGCCCCAGCATTTT
TRBV20-1	TRBJ1-1	.	.	CSAKLGGNTEAFF	TGCAGTGCTAAGCTGGGGGGGAACACTGAAGCTTTCTTT
TRBV5-1	TRBJ1-3	.	.	CASSNPYSFSGNTIYF	TGCGCCAGCAGCAACCCGTACAGCTTTTCTGGAAACACCATATATTTT
TRBV7-2	TRBJ2-4	.	few	CASSSGAGAKNIQYF	TGTGCCAGCAGCTCCGGGGCGGGGGCCAAAAACATTCAGTACTTC
TRBV4-1	TRBJ2-3	.	many	CASSQVASSTDTQYF	TGCGCCAGCAGCCAAGTGGCTAGCTCTACAGATACGCAGTATTTT
TRBV19	TRBJ2-1	.	.	CASSALYEQFF	TGTGCCAGTAGTGCACTCTATGAGCAGTTCTTC
TRBV4-3	TRBJ2-1	.	once	CASSQVWSGHTNEQFF	TGCGCCAGCAGCCAAGTTTGGTCGGGGCACACAAATGAGCAGTTCTTC
TRBV5-1	TRBJ1-1	TRBD1	few	CASSSTGMNTEASF	TGCGCCAGCAGCTCGACAGGGATGAACACTGAAGCTTCCTTT